This T cell receptor (beta chain) stems from a study of OX40 agonist ivuxolimab in advanced cancers. Overall study context: The dose of intravenous ivuxolimab that patients received every 2 weeks ranged from 0.01 to 10 mg/kg.

Germline CDR1 SGHNT, CDR2 YENEEA. The V and J ends lost 5 bases and 3 bases, in that order; junction bases with no gene match: 7. The CDR3 spans 16 residues. Concerning this clone: The antigen is not known.

Study-level results: Average numbers of expanded clones were greater in CD8+ T cells than in CD4+.

Repertoires were generated with immunoSEQ multiplex PCR, while TCRdb's copy carries only in-frame clones and drops some. The table lists some 50,000 clones, 81% of them singletons. The source material was CD4+ or CD8+ T cells sorted from blood, sampled in a trial of the OX40 agonist ivuxolimab. The TCR sequence derives from an adult with an advanced solid tumor such as melanoma, head and neck, liver or kidney cancer. V is TRBV11-3 and J is TRBJ2-2; 9 bases map to TRBD1. The CDR3 is CASSERQGVDTGELFF. DNA of the CDR3: TGTGCCAGCAGCGAACGACAGGGGGTCGACACCGGGGAGCTGTTTTTT. Looking up the rest from reference TRBV11-3 and TRBJ2-2 gives the full variable domain: EAGVVQSPRYKIIEKKQPVAFWCNPISGHNTLYWYLQNLGQGPELLIRYENEEAVDDSQLPKDRFSAERLKGVDSTLKIQPAELGDSAVYLCASSERQGVDTGELFFGEGSRLTVL.